This TCR beta chain emerged from a study of molecular identifiers for immune sequencing clone quantification. Overall study: In replicates, RNA from 20,000 or 100,000 naive CD8 cells was split five ways, four sequenced. Points from the study as a whole: A single cell's spiked Jurkat TCR RNA was reportedly detectable among roughly 1 million naive cells.

Naive CD8 T cells, phenotype CD8+CD4-CCR7+CD45RA+, were sorted. TCRdb itself ran the PCR reads through MiXCR, one entry per CDR3 protein. The sample records around 460,000 distinct CDR3 sequences, 25% being singletons. The CDR3 extends over 17 amino acids. This clonotype showed up many times. What it binds is unknown. The receptor comes from a human donor in good health. Some libraries in this study had Jurkat cell RNA spiked in. The specimen was naive CD8+ T cells from blood, with Jurkat cell RNA spiked in. Described subset: FACS-sorted CD8+CD4-CCR7+CD45RA+ naive T cells. The rearrangement links TRBV21-1 to TRBJ2-6. TRBV21-1 is flagged as a pseudogene. The CDR3 bases are TGTGCCAGCAGCACCTCTCGACACTCCTCTGGGGCCAACGTCCTGACTTTC. Protein: CASSTSRHSSGANVLTF.